The subject of this entry is one T cell receptor (beta chain). CDR3 length: 14 amino acids. V gave up 11 bases and J gave up 2 bases; unmatched junction bases: 9. CDR1 and CDR2 from the germline V gene are LGHNA and YNFKEQ. This sample is drawn from a study of low-dose radiotherapy and immunotherapy resistance in tumors. On the study more broadly: Aspirin 300 mg was given orally each day for four cycles from cycle 1 day 1.

TRAV- and TRBV-specific primers, spanning alpha and beta chains, primed first-strand cDNA. Amplification of TCRs used a constant-region primer and V-primer adapter for around 20 PCR cycles. In vitro transcription was used to amplify the isolated mRNA. TCRdb re-analysed the reads in MiXCR, keeping a single row per CDR3 protein. The sample shows roughly 32,000 distinct CDR3 sequences, about 53% of them seen only once. Time point given: after trial treatment. The treatment was: LDRT plus nivolumab, ipilimumab, low-dose cyclophosphamide and aspirin (RACIN trial). Each eligible patient had an advanced solid tumor, and these tumors lacked tumor-infiltrating lymphocytes.

V gene TRBV4-2 combines with J gene TRBJ2-3, with 8 bases fitting TRBD2. Sample: PBMCs, taken after low-dose radiotherapy plus immunotherapy. This receptor was obtained from a male donor with gallbladder cancer. The DNA of the CDR3 is TGTGCCCCCAGGGCGGGGGGATTCACAGATACGCAGTATTTT. It specifies CAPRAGGFTDTQYF.